One T cell receptor (beta chain) is described in this entry. The antigen it binds to is not known. No much larger clonotype is one base removed from it; base qualities were not supplied. To prepare the library, the immunoSEQ multiplex PCR assay was applied. The deep sequencing platform assayed around 10^5 TCR templates per sample. Genomic DNA extracted from sorted T cells was used for TCRbeta CDR3 sequencing. Regarding the original processing steps: The R programming language was used for clonal analysis of TCRbeta CDR3 data. Comparing unstimulated samples against CFSE-low samples taken after the reaction was how alloreactive CD4+ and CD8+ clones were defined. By matching sequences to the repertoires of sorted unstimulated Treg and non-Treg cells, each alloreactive CD4+ clone was assigned a regulatory or non-regulatory origin. This immuneACCESS table, as held by TCRdb, lists in-frame sequences with V and J called but not all clones. Of the missing ones, under half trace to an unresolved V gene in checked studies; the others have no known cause. Clone size and V and J calls were adopted from that table, with D and trimming inferred from the DNA. This sample is represented by some 120,000 clones; approximately 94% of them were singletons. Approximately 1.8% of the sample belongs to the ten largest clones.

TCRbeta CDR3 sequencing was performed on sorted unstimulated T cells and on proliferating T cells recovered from mixed lymphocyte reactions. Fresh whole blood from 9 to 10 HLA-typed healthy donors served as the source for isolating PBMCs. To map where alloreactive clones came from, CD4+ non-regulatory T cells in the unstimulated state were FACS-sorted. This entry comes from a study of siplizumab effects on memory and regulatory T cells (dated by TCRdb to between 2017 and 2020). As for the study more broadly: The effect of the anti-CD2 antibody siplizumab on alloreactive T-cell subsets was examined in allogeneic mixed lymphocyte reactions constructed from human PBMCs.

Points the paper makes about the study in general: Whether proliferating Tregs from siplizumab cultures were suppressive was not functionally confirmed. Roughly 80-97% of proliferating CD4+ or CD8+ clones could not be assigned a naive or memory phenotype. The cumulative frequency of alloreactive sequences that could be traced back to unstimulated CD4+ memory T cells was significantly reduced by siplizumab. In reactions with siplizumab, an average of approximately 69% of mappable alloreactive CD4+ clones were Treg-derived, compared with roughly 27% in control reactions. Because sequences at frequencies below about 10^-5 were poorly captured, only a minor fraction of alloreactive clones could be mapped back to unstimulated subsets. Unstimulated naive T cells appeared more diverse than memory T cells, and naive cells seemed to contribute substantially to the alloresponse.

The CDR1 and CDR2 encoded by the germline V gene (reference sequence) are LNHDA and SQIVND. The V end gives up 4 bases and the J end 2 bases, leaving 9 bases in the junction not matched to a gene. The CDR3 contains 19 residues, cysteine and phenylalanine counted. Of all the DNA, just the CDR3 is kept, 57 bases in frame from base 1. The source is a human donor in good health. The sample comprised non-Treg CD4+ T cells sorted from blood. The sample's cell subset or site, from its label and the paper: FACS-sorted unstimulated CD4+ non-regulatory T cells. The chain is assembled from TRBV19 and TRBJ2-3, and 16 bases in between align with TRBD2. CDR3 sequence: CASSTGGTSGRAITDTQYF. The nucleotide sequence reads TGTGCCAGTAGTACAGGAGGGACTAGCGGGAGGGCGATCACAGATACGCAGTATTTT.